This entry lists 2 T cell receptor beta chains sequenced from one sample in a study of blood T cell repertoires in COVID-19. TCRdb's table, derived via immunoSEQ multiplex PCR, lists solely in-frame clones and lacks some. The sample lists 90,000 to 150,000 clones, less than 90% occurring once. Source material: peripheral blood. These receptors originate from an elderly man with acute or convalescent COVID-19.

The chain uses TRBV4-1 and TRBJ1-2, with D perhaps TRBD1 (5 bases). V was cut by 1 base and J by 4 bases, with 13 bases left in between. In germline, CDR1 is MGHRA, CDR2 YSYEKL. The CDR3 is 15 residues long. CDR3 protein: CASSQGRVWSYGYTF. DNA of the CDR3: TGCGCCAGCAGCCAAGGCAGGGTTTGGAGCTATGGCTACACCTTC.

The chain links TRBV9 to TRBJ2-3, with TRBD2 identical over 8 bases. After removal of 0 bases from V and 5 bases from J, the junction contained 5 bases not matched to a gene. Per the germline V gene, CDR1 is SGDLS and CDR2 is YYNGEE. This CDR3 comprises 15 residues. In DNA, the CDR3 is TGTGCCAGCAGCGTAGTGGCGGGAGGTGTAGATACGCAGTATTTT. The encoded protein is CASSVVAGGVDTQYF.